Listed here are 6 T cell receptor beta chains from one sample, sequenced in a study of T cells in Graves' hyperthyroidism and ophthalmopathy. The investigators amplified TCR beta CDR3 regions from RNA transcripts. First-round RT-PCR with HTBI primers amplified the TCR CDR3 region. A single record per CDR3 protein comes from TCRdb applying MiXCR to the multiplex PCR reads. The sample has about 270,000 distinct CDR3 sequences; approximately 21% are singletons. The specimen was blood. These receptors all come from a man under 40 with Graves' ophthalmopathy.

Here the CDR3 DNA reads TGTGCCAGCAGTTACTCGTGGACTAGCGGGTACAATGAGCAGTTCTTC. Residues: CASSYSWTSGYNEQFF. The V call is TRBV6-6, the J call TRBJ2-1; 11 nucleotides agree with TRBD2. Germline CDR1 and CDR2: MNHNY and SVGAGI (reference sequence). The CDR3 is 16 residues long. The J segment lost 4 bases and the V segment lost 0 bases, leaving 2 bases of the junction unmatched.

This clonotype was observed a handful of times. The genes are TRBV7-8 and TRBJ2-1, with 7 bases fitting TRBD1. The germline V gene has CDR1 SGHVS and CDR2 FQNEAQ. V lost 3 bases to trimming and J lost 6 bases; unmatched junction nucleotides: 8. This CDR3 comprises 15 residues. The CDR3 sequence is CASSLGQPGPNEQFF. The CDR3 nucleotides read TGTGCCAGCAGCTTGGGACAGCCGGGTCCCAATGAGCAGTTCTTC.

The CDR3 reads CASSPGHHTGELFF. CDR3 nucleotide sequence: TGTGCCAGTAGTCCGGGCCATCACACCGGGGAGCTGTTTTTT. The chain couples TRBV19 to TRBJ2-2, with unresolved D. Trimming took 5 bases from V and 3 from J, leaving 10 bases between them. Germline CDR1 and CDR2: LNHDA and SQIVND (reference sequence). The CDR3 sequence is 14 residues long.

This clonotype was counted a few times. The CDR3 here is CASSVSAQETQYF. The CDR3 DNA reads TGTGCCAGCAGTGTTAGCGCCCAAGAGACCCAGTACTTC. This rearrangement joins TRBV5-4 to TRBJ2-5, with D possibly TRBD2 on 5 matching bases. Germline lookup yields CDR1 SGHNT and CDR2 YYREEE (reference sequence). V was trimmed by 5 bases and J by 1 base, leaving 9 bases between them. CDR3 length: 13 residues.

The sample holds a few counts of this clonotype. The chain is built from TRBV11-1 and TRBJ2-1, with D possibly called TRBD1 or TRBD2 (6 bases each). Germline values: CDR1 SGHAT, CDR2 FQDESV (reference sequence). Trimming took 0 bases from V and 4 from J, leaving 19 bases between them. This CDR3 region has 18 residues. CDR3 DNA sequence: TGTGCCAGCAGCTTAGCGGAATTTCTGGCGGGGACATACAATGAGCAGTTCTTC. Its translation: CASSLAEFLAGTYNEQFF.

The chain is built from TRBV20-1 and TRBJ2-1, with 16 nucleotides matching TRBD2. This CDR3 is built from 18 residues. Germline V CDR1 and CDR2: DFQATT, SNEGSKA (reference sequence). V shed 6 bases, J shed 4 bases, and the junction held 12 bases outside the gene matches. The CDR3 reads CSARPGLAGGPVYNEQFF. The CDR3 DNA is TGCAGTGCCCGACCGGGACTAGCGGGAGGGCCTGTTTACAATGAGCAGTTCTTC.